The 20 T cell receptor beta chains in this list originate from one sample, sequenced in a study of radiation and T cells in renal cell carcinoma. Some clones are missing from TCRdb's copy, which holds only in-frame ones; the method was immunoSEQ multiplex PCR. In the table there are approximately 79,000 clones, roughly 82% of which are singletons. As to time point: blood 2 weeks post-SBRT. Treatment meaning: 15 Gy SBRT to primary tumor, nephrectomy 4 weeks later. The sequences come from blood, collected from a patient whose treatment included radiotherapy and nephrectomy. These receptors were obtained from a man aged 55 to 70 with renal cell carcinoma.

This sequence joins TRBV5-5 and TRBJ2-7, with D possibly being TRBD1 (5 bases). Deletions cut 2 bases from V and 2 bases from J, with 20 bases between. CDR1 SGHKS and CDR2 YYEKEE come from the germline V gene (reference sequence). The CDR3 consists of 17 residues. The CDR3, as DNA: TGTGCCAGCAGCTTACAATCCCAGGGCATTGTACCCTACGAGCAGTACTTC. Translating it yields CASSLQSQGIVPYEQYF.

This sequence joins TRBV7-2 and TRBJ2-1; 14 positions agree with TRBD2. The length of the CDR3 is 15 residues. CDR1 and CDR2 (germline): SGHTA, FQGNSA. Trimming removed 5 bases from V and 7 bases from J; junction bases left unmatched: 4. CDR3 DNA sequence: TGTGCCAGCAGCCAAGGACTAGCGGGAGGTAATGAGCAGTTCTTC. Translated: CASSQGLAGGNEQFF.

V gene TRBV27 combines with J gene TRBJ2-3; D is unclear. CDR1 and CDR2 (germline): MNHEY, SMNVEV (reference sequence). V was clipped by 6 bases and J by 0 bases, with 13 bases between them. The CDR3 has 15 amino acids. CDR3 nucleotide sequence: TGTGCCAGCAGCACACAGTACGTCAGCACAGATACGCAGTATTTT. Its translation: CASSTQYVSTDTQYF.

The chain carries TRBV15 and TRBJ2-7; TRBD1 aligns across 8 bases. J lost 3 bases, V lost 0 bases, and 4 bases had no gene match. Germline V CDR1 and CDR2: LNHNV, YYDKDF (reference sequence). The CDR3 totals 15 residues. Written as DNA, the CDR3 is TGTGCCACCAGCAGAGATCGGACAGGGTACTACGAGCAGTACTTC. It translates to CATSRDRTGYYEQYF.

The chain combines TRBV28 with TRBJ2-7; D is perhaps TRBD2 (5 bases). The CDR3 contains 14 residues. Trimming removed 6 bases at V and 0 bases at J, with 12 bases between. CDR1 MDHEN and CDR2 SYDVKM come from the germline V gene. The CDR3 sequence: CASRRTPGSYEQYF. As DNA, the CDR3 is TGTGCCAGCAGAAGGACTCCCGGCTCCTACGAGCAGTACTTC.

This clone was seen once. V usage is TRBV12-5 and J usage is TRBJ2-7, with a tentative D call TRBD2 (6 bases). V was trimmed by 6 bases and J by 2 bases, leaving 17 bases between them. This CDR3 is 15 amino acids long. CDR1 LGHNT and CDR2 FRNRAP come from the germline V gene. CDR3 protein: CASGPPRGTPYEQYF. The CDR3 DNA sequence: TGTGCTAGTGGGCCCCCGCGGGGCACCCCCTACGAGCAGTACTTC.

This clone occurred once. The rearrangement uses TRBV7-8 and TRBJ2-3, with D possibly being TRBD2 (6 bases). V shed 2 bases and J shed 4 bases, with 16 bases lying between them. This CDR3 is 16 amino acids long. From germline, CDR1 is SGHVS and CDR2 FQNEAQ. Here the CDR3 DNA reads TGTGCCAGCAGCTTAATCTCGGGAGTTGGGGCAGATACGCAGTATTTT. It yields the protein CASSLISGVGADTQYF.

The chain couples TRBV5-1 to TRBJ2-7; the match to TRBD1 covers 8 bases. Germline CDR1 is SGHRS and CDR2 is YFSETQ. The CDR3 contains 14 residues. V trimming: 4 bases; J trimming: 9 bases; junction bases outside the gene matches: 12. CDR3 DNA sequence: TGCGCCAGCAGCAATGGACAGGGCCGCGACGGGCAGTACTTC. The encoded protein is CASSNGQGRDGQYF.

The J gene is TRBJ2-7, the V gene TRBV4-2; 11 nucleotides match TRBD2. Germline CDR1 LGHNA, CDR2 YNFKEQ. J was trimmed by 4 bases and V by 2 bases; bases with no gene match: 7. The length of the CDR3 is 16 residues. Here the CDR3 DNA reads TGTGCCAGCAGCCAATCCAAGACTAGCGGGAAATACGAGCAGTACTTC. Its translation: CASSQSKTSGKYEQYF.

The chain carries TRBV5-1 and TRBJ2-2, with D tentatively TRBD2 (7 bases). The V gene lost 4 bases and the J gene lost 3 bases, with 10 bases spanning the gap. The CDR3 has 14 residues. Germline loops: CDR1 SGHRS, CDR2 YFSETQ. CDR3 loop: CASSPGGHTGELFF. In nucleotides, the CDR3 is TGCGCCAGCAGCCCCGGGGGGCACACCGGGGAGCTGTTTTTT. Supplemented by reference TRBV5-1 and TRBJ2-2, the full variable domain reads KAGVTQTPRYLIKTRGQQVTLSCSPISGHRSVSWYQQTPGQGLQFLFEYFSETQRNKGNFPGRFSGRQFSNSRSEMNVSTLELGDSALYLCASSPGGHTGELFFGEGSRLTVL.

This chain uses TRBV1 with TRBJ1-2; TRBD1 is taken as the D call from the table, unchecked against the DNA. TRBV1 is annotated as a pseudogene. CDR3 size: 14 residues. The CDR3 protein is CTSSVRQGYYGYTF. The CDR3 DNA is TGCACCAGCAGCGTCCGACAGGGCTACTATGGCTACACCTTC.

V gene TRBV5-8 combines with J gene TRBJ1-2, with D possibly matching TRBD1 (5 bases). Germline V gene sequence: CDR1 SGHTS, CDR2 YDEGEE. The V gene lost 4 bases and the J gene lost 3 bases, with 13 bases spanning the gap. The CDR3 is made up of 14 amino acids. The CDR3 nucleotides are TGTGCCAGCAGCCCGGGGACGAATTACTATGGCTACACCTTC. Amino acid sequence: CASSPGTNYYGYTF.

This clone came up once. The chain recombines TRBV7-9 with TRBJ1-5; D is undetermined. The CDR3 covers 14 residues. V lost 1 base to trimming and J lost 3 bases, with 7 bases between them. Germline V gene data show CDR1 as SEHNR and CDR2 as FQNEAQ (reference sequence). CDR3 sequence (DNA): TGTGCCAGCAGCTTAGGGGGAGTCAATCAGCCCCAGCATTTT. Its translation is CASSLGGVNQPQHF.

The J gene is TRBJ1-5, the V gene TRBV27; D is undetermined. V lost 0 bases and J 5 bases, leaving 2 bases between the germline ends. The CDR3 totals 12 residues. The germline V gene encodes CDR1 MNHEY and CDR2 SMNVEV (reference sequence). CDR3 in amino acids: CASSLSDQPQHF. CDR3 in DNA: TGTGCCAGCAGTTTATCCGATCAGCCCCAGCATTTT.

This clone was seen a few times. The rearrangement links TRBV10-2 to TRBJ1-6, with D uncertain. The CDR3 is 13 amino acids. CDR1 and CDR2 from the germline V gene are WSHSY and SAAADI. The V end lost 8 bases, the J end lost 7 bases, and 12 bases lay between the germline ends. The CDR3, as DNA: TGCGCCAGCCAAAGAGGGAGGAATTCACCCCTCCACTTT. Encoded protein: CASQRGRNSPLHF.

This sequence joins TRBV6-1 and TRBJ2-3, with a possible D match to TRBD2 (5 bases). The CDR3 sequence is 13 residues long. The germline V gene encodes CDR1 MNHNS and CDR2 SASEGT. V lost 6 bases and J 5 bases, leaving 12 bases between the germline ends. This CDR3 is CASRTLGRDTQYF. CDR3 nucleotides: TGTGCCAGCAGGACTTTAGGGAGAGATACGCAGTATTTT.

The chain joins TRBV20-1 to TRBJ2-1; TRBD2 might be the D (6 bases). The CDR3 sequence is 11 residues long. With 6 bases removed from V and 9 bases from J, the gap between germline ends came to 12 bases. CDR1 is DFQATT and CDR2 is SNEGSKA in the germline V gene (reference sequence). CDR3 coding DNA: TGCAGTGCAGTACTAGCTGGTGAGCAGTTCTTC. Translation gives CSAVLAGEQFF.

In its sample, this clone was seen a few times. In DNA, the CDR3 is TGTGCCAGTAGTATAGGAGGGACTAGGAACGAGCAGTTCTTC. It codes for CASSIGGTRNEQFF. This chain uses TRBV19 with TRBJ2-1; 8 nucleotides align to TRBD2. The ends lost 1 base at V and 10 bases at J; junction bases unmatched: 6. Germline V lookup: CDR1 LNHDA, CDR2 SQIVND (reference sequence). The CDR3 loop spans 14 amino acids.

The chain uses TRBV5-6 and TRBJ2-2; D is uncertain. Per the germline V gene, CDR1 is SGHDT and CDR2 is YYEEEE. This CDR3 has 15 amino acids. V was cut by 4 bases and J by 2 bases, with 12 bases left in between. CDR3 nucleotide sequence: TGTGCCAGCAGCCACGGCCTACCCAACACCGGGGAGCTGTTTTTT. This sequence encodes CASSHGLPNTGELFF.

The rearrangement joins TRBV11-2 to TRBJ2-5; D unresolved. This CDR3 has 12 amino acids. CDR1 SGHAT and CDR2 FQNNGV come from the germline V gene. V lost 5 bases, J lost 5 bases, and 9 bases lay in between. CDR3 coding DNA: TGTGCCAGCAGCGTGACTCGGGAGACCCAGTACTTC. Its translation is CASSVTRETQYF.